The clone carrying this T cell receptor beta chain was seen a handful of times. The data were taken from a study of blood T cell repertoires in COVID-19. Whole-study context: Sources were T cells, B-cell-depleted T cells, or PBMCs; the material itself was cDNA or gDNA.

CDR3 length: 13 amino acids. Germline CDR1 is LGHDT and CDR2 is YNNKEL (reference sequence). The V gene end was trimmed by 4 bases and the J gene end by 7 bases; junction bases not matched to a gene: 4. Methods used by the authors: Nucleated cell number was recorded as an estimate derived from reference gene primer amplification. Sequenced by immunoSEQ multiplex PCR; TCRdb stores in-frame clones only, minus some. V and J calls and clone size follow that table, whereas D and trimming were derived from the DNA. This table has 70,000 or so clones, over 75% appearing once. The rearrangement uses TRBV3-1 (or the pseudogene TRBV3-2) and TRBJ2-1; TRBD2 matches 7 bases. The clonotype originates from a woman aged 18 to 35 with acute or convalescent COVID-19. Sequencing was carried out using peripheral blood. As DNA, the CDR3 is TGTGCCAGCAGCCTCGGGACTAATAATGAGCAGTTCTTC. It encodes CASSLGTNNEQFF.